Listed below are T cell receptor beta chains from one sample, sequenced in a study of long-term antiretroviral therapy in people with HIV. Data came from immunoSEQ multiplex PCR; TCRdb stores just in-frame clones and leaves some out. The table lists some 16,000 clones, 70% to 90% of them singletons. Sequenced material: unsorted PBMCs, taken 0.7 years before starting antiretroviral therapy. The receptor set was obtained from a man in his forties or fifties with HIV. Both conserved end residues are part of each CDR3. D genes are given only for firm matches. Not all rows give a size; the values are once, few, many and, for expanded clones, a class.

abundance: -; j_gene: TRBJ1-5; v_gene: TRBV9; d_gene: -; CDR3nt: TGTGCCAGCAGCGTAGGAAGCAATCAGCCCCAGCATTTT; CDR3aa: CASSVGSNQPQHF
abundance: -; j_gene: TRBJ1-3; v_gene: TRBV5-1; d_gene: TRBD1; CDR3nt: TGCGCCAGCAGCATGACAGGGACGTCTGGAAACACCATATATTTT; CDR3aa: CASSMTGTSGNTIYF
abundance: -; j_gene: TRBJ1-2; v_gene: TRBV6-6; d_gene: -; CDR3nt: TGTGCCAGCAGCCTCGGGACGATCTATGGCTACACCTTC; CDR3aa: CASSLGTIYGYTF
abundance: -; j_gene: TRBJ2-1; v_gene: TRBV10-3; d_gene: TRBD2; CDR3nt: TGTGCCATCAGGACTAGCAACAATGAGCAGTTCTTC; CDR3aa: CAIRTSNNEQFF
abundance: -; j_gene: TRBJ2-3; v_gene: TRBV10-3; d_gene: -; CDR3nt: TGTGCCATCAGTTCCCAGGGAGGCACAGATACGCAGTATTTT; CDR3aa: CAISSQGGTDTQYF
abundance: -; j_gene: TRBJ2-5; v_gene: TRBV4-3; d_gene: -; CDR3nt: TGCGCCAGCAGCCAAGATTCCAGGGATCAAGAGACCCAGTACTTC; CDR3aa: CASSQDSRDQETQYF
abundance: once; j_gene: TRBJ2-7; v_gene: TRBV30; d_gene: -; CDR3nt: TGTGCCTGGAGATCGGACTCAAGGCTCTCCTACGAGCAGTACTTC; CDR3aa: CAWRSDSRLSYEQYF
abundance: -; j_gene: TRBJ2-2; v_gene: TRBV9; d_gene: -; CDR3nt: TGTGCCAGCAGCGTAGGAGGGTTGGGTCCCCCGAACACCGGGGAGCTGTTTTTT; CDR3aa: CASSVGGLGPPNTGELFF
abundance: -; j_gene: TRBJ1-1; v_gene: TRBV19; d_gene: -; CDR3nt: TGTGCCAGTAGTCCCATCCGGCCCCCCTTTAACACTGAAGCTTTCTTT; CDR3aa: CASSPIRPPFNTEAFF
abundance: -; j_gene: TRBJ1-5; v_gene: TRBV5-8; d_gene: -; CDR3nt: TGTGCCAGCAGCTTGGCAACACTCCATCGCCAGCCCCAGCATTTT; CDR3aa: CASSLATLHRQPQHF
abundance: -; j_gene: TRBJ2-3; v_gene: TRBV7-3; d_gene: TRBD1; CDR3nt: TGTGCCAGCAGCTCGACAGGGGTGGGCGCAGATACGCAGTATTTT; CDR3aa: CASSSTGVGADTQYF
abundance: -; j_gene: TRBJ1-2; v_gene: TRBV2; d_gene: -; CDR3nt: TGTGCCAGCAGTGAATCTACTGCGGGCTACACCTTC; CDR3aa: CASSESTAGYTF
abundance: -; j_gene: TRBJ1-2; v_gene: TRBV6-6; d_gene: TRBD1; CDR3nt: TGTGCCAGCAGTTACTCTATACAGGGGCTTGGGGGCTACACCTTC; CDR3aa: CASSYSIQGLGGYTF
abundance: -; j_gene: TRBJ1-1; v_gene: TRBV29-1; d_gene: -; CDR3nt: TGCAGCGCCGGACAGTTGAACACTGAAGCTTTCTTT; CDR3aa: CSAGQLNTEAFF
abundance: -; j_gene: TRBJ2-5; v_gene: TRBV29-1; d_gene: -; CDR3nt: TGCAGCGTGGGGACATACCAAGAGACCCAGTACTTC; CDR3aa: CSVGTYQETQYF
abundance: -; j_gene: TRBJ2-1; v_gene: TRBV10-3; d_gene: -; CDR3nt: TGTGCCATCAGTGAGAGGCTAGGGCCCAGCGTGTTCTTC; CDR3aa: CAISERLGPSVFF
abundance: once; j_gene: TRBJ1-2; v_gene: TRBV5-1; d_gene: -; CDR3nt: TGCGCCAGCAGCTTGGGCGCAGGGTGGGGCTATGGCTACACCTTC; CDR3aa: CASSLGAGWGYGYTF
abundance: few; j_gene: TRBJ1-5; v_gene: TRBV15; d_gene: -; CDR3nt: TGTGCCACCAGCAGAGATCATGTGGGGGCCGGTCAGCCCCAGCATTTT; CDR3aa: CATSRDHVGAGQPQHF
abundance: -; j_gene: TRBJ1-4; v_gene: TRBV28; d_gene: -; CDR3nt: TGTGCCAGCGGGGGGTCTAATGAAAAACTGTTTTTT; CDR3aa: CASGGSNEKLFF
abundance: -; j_gene: TRBJ2-1; v_gene: TRBV19; d_gene: -; CDR3nt: TGTGCCAGTAGTAAACTACTAGGAGAGCGGGTTTATGAGCAGTTCTTC; CDR3aa: CASSKLLGERVYEQFF
abundance: few; j_gene: TRBJ2-1; v_gene: TRBV25-1; d_gene: -; CDR3nt: TGTGCCAGCAGTTGGGGGGCCCGCAATGAGCAGTTCTTC; CDR3aa: CASSWGARNEQFF
abundance: -; j_gene: TRBJ2-1; v_gene: TRBV30; d_gene: -; CDR3nt: TGTGCCTGGAGCGGGGACAATGAGCAGTTCTTC; CDR3aa: CAWSGDNEQFF
abundance: once; j_gene: TRBJ2-3; v_gene: TRBV9; d_gene: -; CDR3nt: TGTGCCAGCAGCGTCCAGTATTTT; CDR3aa: CASSVQYF
abundance: -; j_gene: TRBJ1-4; v_gene: TRBV5-5; d_gene: -; CDR3nt: TGTGCCAGCAGCTTGCGAGGTGAAAAACTGTTTTTT; CDR3aa: CASSLRGEKLFF
abundance: -; j_gene: TRBJ1-5; v_gene: TRBV21-1; d_gene: -; CDR3nt: TGTGCCAGCAGCAAAGACCGCGCCGACGGGAACAATCAGCCCCAGCATTTT; CDR3aa: CASSKDRADGNNQPQHF
abundance: once; j_gene: TRBJ2-5; v_gene: TRBV7-2; d_gene: -; CDR3nt: TGTGCCAGCAGCTCTCAAAGTCTAGGGTTGGCGACCCAGTACTTC; CDR3aa: CASSSQSLGLATQYF
abundance: -; j_gene: TRBJ1-5; v_gene: TRBV7-3; d_gene: TRBD1; CDR3nt: TGTGCCAGCAGCCCCGGTGGCAGGGGGCAAGGTCAGCCCCAGCATTTT; CDR3aa: CASSPGGRGQGQPQHF
abundance: once; j_gene: TRBJ2-3; v_gene: TRBV5-5; d_gene: TRBD2; CDR3nt: TGTGCCAGCAGCAAAGGGACTAGCGGTGATAGCACAGATACGCAGTATTTT; CDR3aa: CASSKGTSGDSTDTQYF
abundance: -; j_gene: TRBJ1-1; v_gene: TRBV6-6; d_gene: TRBD1; CDR3nt: TGTGCCAGCAGTCCACCACGTAGGGGGCTAAACACTGAAGCTTTCTTT; CDR3aa: CASSPPRRGLNTEAFF
abundance: -; j_gene: TRBJ2-1; v_gene: TRBV9; d_gene: TRBD1; CDR3nt: TGTGCCAGCAGCGTAGAGGGAGACAGGGGGCAGTTCTTC; CDR3aa: CASSVEGDRGQFF
abundance: -; j_gene: TRBJ1-1; v_gene: TRBV7-2; d_gene: TRBD1; CDR3nt: TGTGCCAGCAGCCGTCCAGGGGGAAACACTGAAGCTTTCTTT; CDR3aa: CASSRPGGNTEAFF
abundance: -; j_gene: TRBJ1-2; v_gene: TRBV5-5; d_gene: -; CDR3nt: TGTGCCAGCAGCTTCGCTACGGGCTATGGCTACACCTTC; CDR3aa: CASSFATGYGYTF
abundance: -; j_gene: TRBJ2-7; v_gene: TRBV18; d_gene: -; CDR3nt: TGTGCCAGCTCACCAAGCAGCGCGGGATTCTCCTACGAGCAGTACTTC; CDR3aa: CASSPSSAGFSYEQYF
abundance: -; j_gene: TRBJ2-1; v_gene: TRBV9; d_gene: -; CDR3nt: TGTGCCAGCAGCGTAGCCGGGGGCTTATACAATGAGCAGTTCTTC; CDR3aa: CASSVAGGLYNEQFF
abundance: -; j_gene: TRBJ1-4; v_gene: TRBV7-9; d_gene: -; CDR3nt: TGTGCCAGCAGCTTGTCTCAGAACAATGAAAAACTGTTTTTT; CDR3aa: CASSLSQNNEKLFF
abundance: -; j_gene: TRBJ2-3; v_gene: TRBV14; d_gene: -; CDR3nt: TGTGCCAGCAGCCAAGATACGCTAGGCCCGCAGTATTTT; CDR3aa: CASSQDTLGPQYF
abundance: -; j_gene: TRBJ1-1; v_gene: TRBV7-9; d_gene: -; CDR3nt: TGTGCCAGCAGCTTAGGGAAGGTACAGGAATTGTACACTGAAGCTTTCTTT; CDR3aa: CASSLGKVQELYTEAFF
abundance: -; j_gene: TRBJ2-7; v_gene: TRBV5-1; d_gene: TRBD2; CDR3nt: TGCGCCAGCGGGGACGGGGGGGAGTACGAGCAGTACTTC; CDR3aa: CASGDGGEYEQYF
abundance: once; j_gene: TRBJ1-5; v_gene: TRBV18; d_gene: -; CDR3nt: TGTGCCAGCTCACCCGTAGGGCCGAGCAATCAGCCCCAGCATTTT; CDR3aa: CASSPVGPSNQPQHF
abundance: -; j_gene: TRBJ2-1; v_gene: TRBV4-1; d_gene: TRBD2; CDR3nt: TGCGCCAGCAGCCACCTGGGACTAGCGGGGGGGGGCTACAATGAGCAGTTCTTC; CDR3aa: CASSHLGLAGGGYNEQFF
abundance: -; j_gene: TRBJ2-7; v_gene: TRBV6-1; d_gene: TRBD1; CDR3nt: TGTGCCAGCAGTCTGATGACAGGGGGCGACGAGCAGTACTTC; CDR3aa: CASSLMTGGDEQYF
abundance: once; j_gene: TRBJ1-1; v_gene: TRBV7-2; d_gene: -; CDR3nt: TGTGCCAGCAGCCCACAGGGGAACACTGAAGCTTTCTTT; CDR3aa: CASSPQGNTEAFF
abundance: -; j_gene: TRBJ2-7; v_gene: TRBV5-1; d_gene: TRBD1; CDR3nt: TGCGCCAGCAGCCGACAACAACACAGGGGGCCTTATACCTACGAGCAGTACTTC; CDR3aa: CASSRQQHRGPYTYEQYF
abundance: -; j_gene: TRBJ1-1; v_gene: TRBV6-5; d_gene: -; CDR3nt: TGTGCCAGCAGATTCACGGTGAACACTGAAGCTTTCTTT; CDR3aa: CASRFTVNTEAFF
abundance: once; j_gene: TRBJ1-4; v_gene: TRBV29-1; d_gene: -; CDR3nt: TGCAGCGTTTCGCGGGTGGGGGAAAAACTGTTTTTT; CDR3aa: CSVSRVGEKLFF
abundance: -; j_gene: TRBJ1-1; v_gene: TRBV7-8; d_gene: -; CDR3nt: TGTGCCAGCAGCTTCGAACCCCGCCGGGACACGGGGGCTTTCTTT; CDR3aa: CASSFEPRRDTGAFF
abundance: -; j_gene: TRBJ2-7; v_gene: TRBV5-1; d_gene: TRBD2; CDR3nt: TGCGCCAGCAGCTTGGAAGGACTAGCCCTCTACGAGCAGTACTTC; CDR3aa: CASSLEGLALYEQYF
abundance: -; j_gene: TRBJ2-7; v_gene: TRBV7-9; d_gene: -; CDR3nt: TGTGCCAGCAGCCATGCCTATAGCCGAGCCTACGAGCAGTACTTC; CDR3aa: CASSHAYSRAYEQYF
abundance: few; j_gene: TRBJ1-2; v_gene: TRBV7-9; d_gene: TRBD1; CDR3nt: TGTGCCAGCAGCCAACAGGGGGCTCGGTATGGCTACACCTTC; CDR3aa: CASSQQGARYGYTF
abundance: -; j_gene: TRBJ2-7; v_gene: TRBV7-2; d_gene: -; CDR3nt: TGTGCCAGCAGCTGGGACGGACGCTCCTACGAGCAGTACTTC; CDR3aa: CASSWDGRSYEQYF
abundance: -; j_gene: TRBJ2-1; v_gene: TRBV5-1; d_gene: TRBD2; CDR3nt: TGCGCCAGCAGCCCGGGGGGTCTGTACAATGAGCAGTTCTTC; CDR3aa: CASSPGGLYNEQFF
abundance: -; j_gene: TRBJ2-1; v_gene: TRBV5-6; d_gene: -; CDR3nt: TGTGCCAGCAGCTTGTCGAGCTCGGAGCAGTTCTTC; CDR3aa: CASSLSSSEQFF
abundance: -; j_gene: TRBJ1-2; v_gene: TRBV18; d_gene: -; CDR3nt: TGTGCCGCTGGAGAGGGCGTTGGCTATGGCTACACCTTC; CDR3aa: CAAGEGVGYGYTF